These T cell receptor beta chains were read from a single sample in a study of blood T cell repertoires in COVID-19. Generated by immunoSEQ multiplex PCR, the TCRdb table keeps only in-frame clones and is missing some. Of around 52,000 clones in the sample, about 83% were seen once. Sequencing used peripheral blood. The source is a human donor in a cohort sampled during active COVID-19. Both conserved end residues are part of each CDR3. Each record gives: clone size, J gene, V gene, D gene, CDR3 protein, CDR3 DNA. The D gene is left open where the match is weak. Part of the rows lack a size; the others show once, few, many or a class for expanded clones.

size: .; J: TRBJ1-1; V: TRBV5-1; D: TRBD1; CDR3: CASSLALWDSAPQNTEAFF; DNA: TGCGCCAGCAGCTTGGCACTCTGGGACAGCGCTCCGCAGAACACTGAAGCTTTCTTT
size: .; J: TRBJ2-3; V: TRBV7-8; D: TRBD1; CDR3: CASSFLPGGLNTQYF; DNA: TGTGCCAGCAGCTTTCTCCCAGGGGGCCTGAATACGCAGTATTTT
size: .; J: TRBJ2-5; V: TRBV7-6; D: TRBD2; CDR3: CASSLSGGLETQYF; DNA: TGTGCCAGCAGCTTATCGGGGGGGTTAGAGACCCAGTACTTC
size: .; J: TRBJ1-2; V: TRBV7-3; D: TRBD1; CDR3: CASSFDRAYGYTF; DNA: TGTGCCAGCAGTTTCGACAGGGCTTATGGCTACACCTTC
size: .; J: TRBJ1-6; V: TRBV6-5; D: .; CDR3: CASRTTGGNNSPLHF; DNA: TGTGCCAGCAGAACTACCGGGGGGAATAATTCACCCCTCCACTTT
size: .; J: TRBJ1-6; V: TRBV6-2/TRBV6-3; D: .; CDR3: CASTPEDRNNSPLHF; DNA: TGTGCCAGCACCCCCGAGGACAGAAATAATTCACCCCTCCACTTT
size: .; J: TRBJ2-7; V: TRBV7-9; D: TRBD1; CDR3: CASGTGLYEQYF; DNA: TGTGCCAGCGGGACAGGGCTCTACGAGCAGTACTTC
size: .; J: TRBJ2-2; V: TRBV9; D: TRBD2; CDR3: CASSASGGAAGELFF; DNA: TGTGCCAGCAGCGCAAGCGGGGGGGCCGCCGGGGAGCTGTTTTTT
size: .; J: TRBJ2-1; V: TRBV30; D: TRBD2; CDR3: CAWSGSGGARYEQFF; DNA: TGTGCCTGGAGTGGTAGCGGGGGGGCCAGGTATGAGCAGTTCTTC
size: .; J: TRBJ1-2; V: TRBV20-1; D: TRBD1; CDR3: CSAGQGYGYTF; DNA: TGCAGTGCGGGACAGGGATATGGCTACACCTTC
size: .; J: TRBJ1-2; V: TRBV30; D: TRBD1; CDR3: CAWGRQGTDGYTF; DNA: TGTGCCTGGGGGAGACAGGGGACAGATGGCTACACCTTC
size: .; J: TRBJ1-5; V: TRBV28; D: .; CDR3: CASSPLGLAQHF; DNA: TGTGCCAGCAGTCCCCTAGGACTTGCTCAGCATTTT
size: once; J: TRBJ1-2; V: TRBV6-5; D: .; CDR3: CASRVPEANLYGYTF; DNA: TGTGCCAGCAGAGTACCGGAGGCAAACCTCTATGGCTACACCTTC
size: .; J: TRBJ2-7; V: TRBV6-5; D: TRBD1; CDR3: CASSRTGVYEQYF; DNA: TGTGCCAGCAGTCGGACAGGAGTATACGAGCAGTACTTC
size: .; J: TRBJ2-1; V: TRBV6-6; D: TRBD2; CDR3: CASRRSGGLYNEQFF; DNA: TGTGCCAGCAGACGTAGCGGGGGGTTGTACAATGAGCAGTTCTTC
size: once; J: TRBJ2-7; V: TRBV28; D: .; CDR3: CASRVNSVMGPPYEQYF; DNA: TGTGCCAGCAGAGTTAACAGCGTGATGGGGCCACCCTACGAGCAGTACTTC
size: .; J: TRBJ2-5; V: TRBV5-4; D: TRBD1; CDR3: CASSSGQVQETQYF; DNA: TGTGCCAGCAGCTCCGGACAGGTTCAAGAGACCCAGTACTTC
size: .; J: TRBJ2-2; V: TRBV6-5; D: .; CDR3: CASSYSRGTGELFF; DNA: TGTGCCAGCAGTTACTCCCGGGGCACCGGGGAGCTGTTTTTT